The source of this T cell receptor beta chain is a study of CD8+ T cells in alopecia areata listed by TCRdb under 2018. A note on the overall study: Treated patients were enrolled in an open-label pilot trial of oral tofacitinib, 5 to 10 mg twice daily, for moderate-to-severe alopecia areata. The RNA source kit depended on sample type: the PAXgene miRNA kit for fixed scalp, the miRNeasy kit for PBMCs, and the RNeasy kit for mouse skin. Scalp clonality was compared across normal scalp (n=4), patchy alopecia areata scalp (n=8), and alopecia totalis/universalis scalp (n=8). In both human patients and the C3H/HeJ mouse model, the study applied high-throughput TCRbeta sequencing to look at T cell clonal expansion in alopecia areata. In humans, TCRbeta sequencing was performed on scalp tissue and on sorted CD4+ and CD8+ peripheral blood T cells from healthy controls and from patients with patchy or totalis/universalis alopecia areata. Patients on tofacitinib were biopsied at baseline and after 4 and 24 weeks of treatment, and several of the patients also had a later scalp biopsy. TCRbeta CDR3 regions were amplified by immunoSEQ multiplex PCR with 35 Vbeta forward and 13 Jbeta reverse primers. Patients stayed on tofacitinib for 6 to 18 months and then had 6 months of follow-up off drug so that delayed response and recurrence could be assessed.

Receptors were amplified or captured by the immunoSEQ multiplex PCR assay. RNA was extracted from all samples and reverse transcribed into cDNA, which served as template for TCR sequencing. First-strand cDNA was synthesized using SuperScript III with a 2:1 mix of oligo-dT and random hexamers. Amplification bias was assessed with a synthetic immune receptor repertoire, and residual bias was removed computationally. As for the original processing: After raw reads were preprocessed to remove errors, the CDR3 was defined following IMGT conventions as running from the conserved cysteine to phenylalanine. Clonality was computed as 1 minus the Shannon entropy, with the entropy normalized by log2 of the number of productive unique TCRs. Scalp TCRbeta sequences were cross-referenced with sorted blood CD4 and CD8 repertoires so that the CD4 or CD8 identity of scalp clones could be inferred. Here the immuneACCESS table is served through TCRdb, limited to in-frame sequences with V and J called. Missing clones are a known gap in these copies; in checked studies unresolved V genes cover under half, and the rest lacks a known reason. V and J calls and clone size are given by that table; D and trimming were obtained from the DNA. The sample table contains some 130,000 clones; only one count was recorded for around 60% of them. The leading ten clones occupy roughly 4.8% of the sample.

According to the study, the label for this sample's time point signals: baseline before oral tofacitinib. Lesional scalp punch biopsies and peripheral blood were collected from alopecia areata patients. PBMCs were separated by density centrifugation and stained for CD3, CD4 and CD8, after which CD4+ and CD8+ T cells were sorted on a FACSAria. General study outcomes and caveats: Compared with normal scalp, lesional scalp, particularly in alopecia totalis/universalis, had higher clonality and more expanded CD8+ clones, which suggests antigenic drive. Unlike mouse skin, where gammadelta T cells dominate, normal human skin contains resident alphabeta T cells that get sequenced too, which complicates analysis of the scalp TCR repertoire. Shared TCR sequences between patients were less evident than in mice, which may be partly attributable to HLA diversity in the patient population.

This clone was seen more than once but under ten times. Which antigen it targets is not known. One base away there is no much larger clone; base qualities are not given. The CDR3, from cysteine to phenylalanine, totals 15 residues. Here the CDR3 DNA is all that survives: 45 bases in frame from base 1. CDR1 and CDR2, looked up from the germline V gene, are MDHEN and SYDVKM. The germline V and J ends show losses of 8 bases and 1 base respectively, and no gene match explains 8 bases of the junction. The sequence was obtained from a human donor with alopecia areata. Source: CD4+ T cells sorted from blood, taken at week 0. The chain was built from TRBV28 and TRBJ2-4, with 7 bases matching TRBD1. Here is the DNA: TGTGCCAGCCTAACAGGGGAACAGGCCAAAAACATTCAGTACTTC. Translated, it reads CASLTGEQAKNIQYF.